This TCR beta chain appears in the sequencing data of a study of monozygotic twins with cystic fibrosis. Study-wide results and caveats: Clonality was generally low (median approximately 0.009), higher in the most severe patients. Monozygotic CF twin pairs shared significantly more nucleotide-identical clonotypes than unrelated CF individuals did. Shared CDR3 numbers were not associated with age, concordance or severity. In 13 of 16 pairs, V gene usage was closest to the co-twin's.

Worth noting for this clone: Its antigen is still unknown.

Measured with immunoSEQ multiplex PCR; TCRdb has only the in-frame clones, and not every one. The sample lists about 12,000 clones; 75% to 85% were seen once. The CDR3 loop spans 14 amino acids. V was pared by 4 bases and J by 4 bases, with 11 bases between. CDR1 and CDR2 (germline): LNHDA, SQIVND (reference sequence). The TCR was taken from a man younger than 30 with cystic fibrosis. Sequenced sample: blood. The chain uses TRBV19 and TRBJ2-1, with D perhaps TRBD1 or TRBD2 (5 bases each). CDR3 sequence: CASSTGTYYNEQFF. In DNA form, the CDR3 reads TGTGCCAGTAGTACGGGGACGTATTACAATGAGCAGTTCTTC.